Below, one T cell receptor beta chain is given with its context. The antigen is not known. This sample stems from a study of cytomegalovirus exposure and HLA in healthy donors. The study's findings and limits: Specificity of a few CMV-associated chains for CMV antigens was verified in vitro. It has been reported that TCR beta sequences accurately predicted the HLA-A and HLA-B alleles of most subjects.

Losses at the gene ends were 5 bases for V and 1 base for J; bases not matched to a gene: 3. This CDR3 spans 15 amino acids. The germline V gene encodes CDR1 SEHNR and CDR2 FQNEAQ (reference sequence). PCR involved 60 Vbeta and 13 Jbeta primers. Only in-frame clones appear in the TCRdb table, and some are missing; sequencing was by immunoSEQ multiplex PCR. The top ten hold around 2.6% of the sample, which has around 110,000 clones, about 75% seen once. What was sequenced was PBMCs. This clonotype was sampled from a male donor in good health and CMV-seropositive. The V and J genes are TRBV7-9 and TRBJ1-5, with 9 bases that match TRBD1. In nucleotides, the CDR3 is TGTGCCAGCAGCGCGGACAGGGGAAGCAATCAGCCCCAGCATTTT. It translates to CASSADRGSNQPQHF.